This T cell receptor beta chain was sequenced in a study of blood T cell repertoires in COVID-19. The V gene lost 8 bases and the J gene lost 7 bases, with 11 bases spanning the gap. Germline assignment: CDR1 ENHRY and CDR2 SYGVKD. CDR3 length equals 11 residues. The assay was immunoSEQ multiplex PCR, and TCRdb's table has in-frame clones only and misses some. The sample includes about 68,000 clones, roughly 91% of them seen just once. Sequencing was carried out using peripheral blood. The chain recombines TRBV10-3 with TRBJ1-1; a weak D match, TRBD1 (5 bases). This sequence was found in a middle-aged man with COVID-19, enrolled during active disease. The CDR3 nucleotides are TGTGCCATCTCCGTGGGGGGTGAAGCTTTCTTT. Protein: CAISVGGEAFF.